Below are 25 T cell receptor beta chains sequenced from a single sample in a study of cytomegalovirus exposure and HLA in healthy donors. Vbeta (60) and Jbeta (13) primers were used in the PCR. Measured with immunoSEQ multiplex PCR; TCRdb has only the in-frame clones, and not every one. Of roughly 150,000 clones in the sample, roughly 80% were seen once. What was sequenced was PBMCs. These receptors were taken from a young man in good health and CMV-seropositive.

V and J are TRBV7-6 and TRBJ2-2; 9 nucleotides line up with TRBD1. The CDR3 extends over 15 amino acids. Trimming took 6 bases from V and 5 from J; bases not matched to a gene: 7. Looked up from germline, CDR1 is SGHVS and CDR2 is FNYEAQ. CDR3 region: CASRSQGAGTGELFF. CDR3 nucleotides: TGTGCCAGCAGGTCACAGGGGGCGGGGACCGGGGAGCTGTTTTTT.

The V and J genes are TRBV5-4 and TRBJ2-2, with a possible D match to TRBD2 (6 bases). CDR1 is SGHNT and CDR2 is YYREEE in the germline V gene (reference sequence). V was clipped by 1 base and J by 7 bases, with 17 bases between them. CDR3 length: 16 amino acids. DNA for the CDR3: TGTGCCAGCAGCTTGTTCGGGGGAGGAGGGATCGGGGAGCTGTTTTTT. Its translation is CASSLFGGGGIGELFF.

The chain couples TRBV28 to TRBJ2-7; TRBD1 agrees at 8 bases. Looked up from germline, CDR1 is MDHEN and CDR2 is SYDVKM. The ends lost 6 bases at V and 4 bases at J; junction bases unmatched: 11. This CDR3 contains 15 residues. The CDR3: CASRPHRQGQYEQYF. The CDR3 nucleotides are TGTGCCAGCAGACCCCACCGACAGGGGCAATACGAGCAGTACTTC.

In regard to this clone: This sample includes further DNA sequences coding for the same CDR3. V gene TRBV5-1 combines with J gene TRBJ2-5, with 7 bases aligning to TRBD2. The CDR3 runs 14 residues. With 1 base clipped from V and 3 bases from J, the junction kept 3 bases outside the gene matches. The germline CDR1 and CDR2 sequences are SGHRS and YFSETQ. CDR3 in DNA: TGCGCCAGCAGCTTGTCGGGGGGTAAAGAGACCCAGTACTTC. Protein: CASSLSGGKETQYF.

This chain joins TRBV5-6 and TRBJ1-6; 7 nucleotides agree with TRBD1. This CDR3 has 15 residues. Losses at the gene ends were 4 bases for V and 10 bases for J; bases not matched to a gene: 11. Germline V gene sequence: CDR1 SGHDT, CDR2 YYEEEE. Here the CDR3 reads CASSTTTGPGSPLHF. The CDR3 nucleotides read TGTGCCAGCAGCACCACGACAGGGCCGGGCTCACCCCTCCACTTT.

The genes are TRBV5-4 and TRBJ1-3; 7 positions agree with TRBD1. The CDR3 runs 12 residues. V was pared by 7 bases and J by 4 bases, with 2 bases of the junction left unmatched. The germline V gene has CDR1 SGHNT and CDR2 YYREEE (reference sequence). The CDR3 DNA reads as TGTGCCAGCCGGGACAGAGGAAACACCATATATTTT. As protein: CASRDRGNTIYF.

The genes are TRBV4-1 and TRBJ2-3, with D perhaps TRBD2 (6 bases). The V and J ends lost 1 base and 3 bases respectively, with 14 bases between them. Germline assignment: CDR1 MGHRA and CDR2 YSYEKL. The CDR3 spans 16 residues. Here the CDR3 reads CASSQVGRDWTDTQYF. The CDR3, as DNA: TGCGCCAGCAGCCAAGTCGGGCGGGATTGGACAGATACGCAGTATTTT.

The CDR3 DNA is TGCAGCGTTGATGGGGGGGCTAACTCTGGAAACACCATATATTTT. Its protein product is CSVDGGANSGNTIYF. The chain uses TRBV29-1 and TRBJ1-3, with D maybe TRBD1 (6 bases). The CDR3 loop spans 15 amino acids. V lost 3 bases and J 0 bases, leaving 12 bases between the germline ends. From germline, CDR1 is SQVTM and CDR2 ANQGSEA.

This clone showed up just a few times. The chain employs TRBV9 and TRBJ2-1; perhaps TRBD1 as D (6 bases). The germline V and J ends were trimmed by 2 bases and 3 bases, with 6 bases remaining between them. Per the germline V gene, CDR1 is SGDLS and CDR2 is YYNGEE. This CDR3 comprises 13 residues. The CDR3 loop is CASSVDSYNEQFF. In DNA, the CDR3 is TGTGCCAGCAGCGTGGACAGCTACAATGAGCAGTTCTTC.

Here the CDR3 DNA reads TGTGCCAGCTCAGCGGGGTTTGGAAATCAGCCCCAGCATTTT. The encoded protein is CASSAGFGNQPQHF. The rearrangement uses TRBV28 and TRBJ1-5; no firm D call. Germline V gives CDR1 MDHEN, CDR2 SYDVKM. V lost 8 bases, J lost 4 bases, and 15 bases lay in between. The CDR3 spans 14 residues.

The CDR3 sequence is CASSPGTSSGIEQYF. The CDR3 bases are TGTGCCAGCTCACCGGGGACTAGCTCTGGGATCGAGCAGTACTTC. V usage is TRBV18 and J usage is TRBJ2-5, with 9 nucleotides matching TRBD2. The end of the DNA fits TRBJ2-7 better, so the J call may be wrong. The CDR3 spans 15 residues. Germline CDR1 and CDR2: KGHSH and LQKENI.

The CDR3 sequence is CASSLTAGGSTEAFF. CDR3 nucleotides: TGTGCCAGCTCTCTCACGGCCGGGGGGAGTACTGAAGCTTTCTTT. The chain recombines TRBV18 with TRBJ1-1, with D tentatively TRBD1 (5 bases). Germline V lookup: CDR1 KGHSH, CDR2 LQKENI. With 6 bases removed from V and 5 bases from J, the gap between germline ends came to 19 bases. The CDR3 is 15 residues long.

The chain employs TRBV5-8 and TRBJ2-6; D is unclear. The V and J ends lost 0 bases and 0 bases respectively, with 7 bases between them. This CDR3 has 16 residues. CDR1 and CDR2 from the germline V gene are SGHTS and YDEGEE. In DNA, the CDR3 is TGTGCCAGCAGCTTGGTTAAGAGCTCTGGGGCCAACGTCCTGACTTTC. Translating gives CASSLVKSSGANVLTF.

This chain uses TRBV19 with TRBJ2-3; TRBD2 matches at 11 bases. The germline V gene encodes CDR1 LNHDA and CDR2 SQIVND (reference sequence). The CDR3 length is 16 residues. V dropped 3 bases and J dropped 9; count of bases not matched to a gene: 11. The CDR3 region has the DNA TGTGCCAGTAGTATCAGGCCGGGACTAGCGGATGGGACGCAGTATTTT. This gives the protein CASSIRPGLADGTQYF.

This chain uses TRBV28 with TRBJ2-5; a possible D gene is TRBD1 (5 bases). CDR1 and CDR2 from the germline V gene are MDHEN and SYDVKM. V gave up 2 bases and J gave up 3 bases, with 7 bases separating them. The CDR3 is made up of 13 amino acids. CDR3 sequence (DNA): TGTGCCAGCAGTTTAATAGGGGAAGAGACCCAGTACTTC. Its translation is CASSLIGEETQYF.

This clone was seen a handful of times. The CDR3 DNA is TGTGCCAGCAGTGAACTCGGGGGGGGGTTTAGGACTGAAGCTTTCTTT. This gives the protein CASSELGGGFRTEAFF. The gene calls are TRBV6-1 and TRBJ1-1, with a weak D call TRBD1 (5 bases). Trimming cost V 2 bases and J 5 bases, with 18 bases left between them. The CDR3 runs to 16 residues. The germline gives CDR1 MNHNS, CDR2 SASEGT.

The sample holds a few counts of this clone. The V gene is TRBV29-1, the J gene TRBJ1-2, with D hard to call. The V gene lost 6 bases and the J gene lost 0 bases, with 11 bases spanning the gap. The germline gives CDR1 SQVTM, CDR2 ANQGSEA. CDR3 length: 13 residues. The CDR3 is CSVTHPSNYGYTF. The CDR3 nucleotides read TGCAGCGTCACACATCCTTCTAACTATGGCTACACCTTC.

The CDR3 spells CAWSVNSPTNTQYF. The CDR3 DNA reads TGTGCCTGGAGTGTAAACAGTCCTACCAATACGCAGTATTTT. J is TRBJ2-3 and V is TRBV30, with D uncertain. The CDR3 is made up of 14 amino acids. The germline gives CDR1 GTSNPN, CDR2 SVGIG (reference sequence). Trimming took 0 bases from V and 7 from J, leaving 14 bases between them.

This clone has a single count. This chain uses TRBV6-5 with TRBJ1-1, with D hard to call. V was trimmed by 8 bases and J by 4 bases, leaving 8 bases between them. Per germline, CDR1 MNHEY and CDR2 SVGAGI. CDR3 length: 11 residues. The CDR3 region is CASCEGTEAFF. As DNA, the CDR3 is TGTGCCAGCTGCGAGGGCACTGAAGCTTTCTTT.

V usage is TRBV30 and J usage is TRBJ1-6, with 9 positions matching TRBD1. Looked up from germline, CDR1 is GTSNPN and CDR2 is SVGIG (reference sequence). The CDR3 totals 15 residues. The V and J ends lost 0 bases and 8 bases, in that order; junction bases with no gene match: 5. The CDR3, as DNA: TGTGCCTGGAGTGTAGCGACAGGGGGGTATTCACCCCTCCACTTT. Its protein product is CAWSVATGGYSPLHF.

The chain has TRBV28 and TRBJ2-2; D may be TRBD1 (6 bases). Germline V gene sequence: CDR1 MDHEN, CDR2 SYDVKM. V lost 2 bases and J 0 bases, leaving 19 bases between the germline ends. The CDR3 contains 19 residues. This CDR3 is CASSLPGFRGRSNTGELFF. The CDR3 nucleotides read TGTGCCAGCAGTTTACCGGGTTTCAGGGGAAGATCGAACACCGGGGAGCTGTTTTTT. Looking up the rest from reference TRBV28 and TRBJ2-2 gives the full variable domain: DVKVTQSSRYLVKRTGEKVFLECVQDMDHENMFWYRQDPGLGLRLIYFSYDVKMKEKGDIPEGYSVSREKKERFSLILESASTNQTSMYLCASSLPGFRGRSNTGELFFGEGSRLTVL.

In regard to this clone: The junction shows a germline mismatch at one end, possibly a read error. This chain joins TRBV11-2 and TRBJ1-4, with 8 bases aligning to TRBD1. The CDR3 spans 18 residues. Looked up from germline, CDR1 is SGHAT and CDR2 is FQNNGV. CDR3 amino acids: CAGSQGTGPYSTNEKLFF. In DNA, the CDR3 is TGTGCCGGCAGTCAAGGGACAGGCCCTTACTCCACTAATGAAAAACTGTTTTTT. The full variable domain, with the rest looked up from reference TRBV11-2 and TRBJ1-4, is EAGVAQSPRYKIIEKRQSVAFWCNPISGHATLYWYQQILGQGPKLLIQFQNNGVVDDSQLPKDRFSAERLKGVDSTLKIQPAKLEDSAVYLCAGSQGTGPYSTNEKLFFGSGTQLSVL.

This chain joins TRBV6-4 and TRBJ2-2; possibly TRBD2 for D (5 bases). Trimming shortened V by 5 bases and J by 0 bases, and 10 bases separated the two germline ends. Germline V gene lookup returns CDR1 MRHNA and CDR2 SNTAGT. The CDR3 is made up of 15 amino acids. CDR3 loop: CASSMTTSNTGELFF. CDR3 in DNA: TGTGCCAGCAGTATGACTACGTCGAACACCGGGGAGCTGTTTTTT.

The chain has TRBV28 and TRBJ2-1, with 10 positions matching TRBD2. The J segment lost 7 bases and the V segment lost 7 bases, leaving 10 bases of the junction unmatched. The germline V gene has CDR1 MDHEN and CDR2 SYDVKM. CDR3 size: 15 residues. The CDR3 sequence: CASILAGFSRNEQFF. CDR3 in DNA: TGTGCCAGCATACTAGCGGGATTCAGTAGGAATGAGCAGTTCTTC.

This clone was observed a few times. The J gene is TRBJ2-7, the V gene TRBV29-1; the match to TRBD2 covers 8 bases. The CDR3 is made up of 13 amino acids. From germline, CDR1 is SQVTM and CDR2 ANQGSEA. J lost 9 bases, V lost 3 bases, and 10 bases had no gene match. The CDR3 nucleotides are TGCAGCGTTGAGATAGCGGGAACCAATGGGCAGTACTTC. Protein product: CSVEIAGTNGQYF.